A selection of T cell receptor beta chains follows, all from one sample in a study of T cells expressing NK-cell markers. TCRdb re-called the 5' RACE reads, yielding one record per CDR3 amino acid sequence without DNA. The table lists some 150,000 distinct CDR3 sequences. The material sequenced was blood T cells: a sorted CD56 or NKG2C T cell subset, CD4+ or CD8+ T cells, or bulk PBMC T cells (not recorded which). These receptors came from a woman aged 50 to 65 in good health. The CDR3 runs from the conserved cysteine through the conserved F or W. The order of the fields is V gene, J gene, CDR3 protein.

V gene: TRBV30
J gene: TRBJ2-1
CDR3 protein: CATQPRRVVDEQFF

V gene: TRBV7-8
J gene: TRBJ1-1
CDR3 protein: CASSPSGPGGTEAFF

V gene: TRBV9
J gene: TRBJ2-1
CDR3 protein: CARGDGTGVRDEQFF

V gene: TRBV18
J gene: TRBJ2-3
CDR3 protein: CASSPPEDTQYF

V gene: TRBV6-5
J gene: TRBJ2-2
CDR3 protein: CASSGGQGATGELFF

V gene: TRBV20-1
J gene: TRBJ2-1
CDR3 protein: CSARPIAGWGNEQFF

V gene: TRBV2
J gene: TRBJ1-2
CDR3 protein: CASSDGHLGYTF

V gene: TRBV3-1
J gene: TRBJ2-1
CDR3 protein: CASSFWTSGIYNEQFF

V gene: TRBV10-3
J gene: TRBJ2-1
CDR3 protein: CATTESSYNEQFF

V gene: TRBV7-9
J gene: TRBJ2-1
CDR3 protein: CASTDRYNEQFF

V gene: TRBV2
J gene: TRBJ1-4
CDR3 protein: CASSEDFDEKLFF

V gene: TRBV11-2
J gene: TRBJ2-1
CDR3 protein: CASSFTLAGNNEQFF

V gene: TRBV20-1
J gene: TRBJ1-1
CDR3 protein: CSATAIGDFEAFF

V gene: TRBV7-3
J gene: TRBJ2-1
CDR3 protein: CASSPRGVAYNEQFF

V gene: TRBV2
J gene: TRBJ2-5
CDR3 protein: CASRQGGGWKETQYF

V gene: TRBV5-1
J gene: TRBJ2-5
CDR3 protein: CASSLARADNQETQYF

V gene: TRBV6-5
J gene: TRBJ2-3
CDR3 protein: CASSKLAGGGTDTQYF

V gene: TRBV24-1
J gene: TRBJ2-5
CDR3 protein: CATSDFQREQETQYF

V gene: TRBV4-1
J gene: TRBJ2-1
CDR3 protein: CASSPLAGVSNEQFF

V gene: TRBV7-9
J gene: TRBJ1-5
CDR3 protein: CASSNGRGGNQPQHF

V gene: TRBV12-3/TRBV12-4
J gene: TRBJ2-5
CDR3 protein: CASRGSFGLRLETQYF

V gene: TRBV6-2/TRBV6-3
J gene: TRBJ1-5
CDR3 protein: CASSYYGGIYQPQHF

V gene: TRBV5-1
J gene: TRBJ1-4
CDR3 protein: CASSDPGGASEKLFF

V gene: TRBV5-1
J gene: TRBJ2-5
CDR3 protein: CASSARQGGLGETQYF

V gene: TRBV29-1
J gene: TRBJ2-3
CDR3 protein: CSVDRTSTDTQYF

V gene: TRBV5-1
J gene: TRBJ2-1
CDR3 protein: CASSKTSGSIDEQFF

V gene: TRBV4-2
J gene: TRBJ2-1
CDR3 protein: CASSQDVSDPRFHNEQFF

V gene: TRBV29-1
J gene: TRBJ2-1
CDR3 protein: CSAEGEPDRYNEQFF

V gene: TRBV27
J gene: TRBJ2-7
CDR3 protein: CASSRLAGSIEEQYF

V gene: TRBV7-9
J gene: TRBJ2-1
CDR3 protein: CASSLAYGNNEQFF

V gene: TRBV5-1
J gene: TRBJ2-1
CDR3 protein: CASRERSGNEQFF

V gene: TRBV5-1
J gene: TRBJ2-2
CDR3 protein: CASSPGLAGAPPNPGELFF

V gene: TRBV27
J gene: TRBJ2-1
CDR3 protein: CATRLGNEQFF

V gene: TRBV10-3
J gene: TRBJ2-7
CDR3 protein: CAISDPGQGCEQYF

V gene: TRBV27
J gene: TRBJ2-3
CDR3 protein: CASRTGGSTDTQYF

V gene: TRBV7-9
J gene: TRBJ2-5
CDR3 protein: CASSYRDLTQYF

V gene: TRBV9
J gene: TRBJ1-1
CDR3 protein: CASSVATKNTEAFF

V gene: TRBV24-1
J gene: TRBJ2-3
CDR3 protein: CATSDGSTDTQYF

V gene: TRBV4-1
J gene: TRBJ2-7
CDR3 protein: CASSHPGLAGEGEQYF

V gene: TRBV27
J gene: TRBJ2-3
CDR3 protein: CASSFQGWGTQYF

V gene: TRBV6-2/TRBV6-3
J gene: TRBJ2-3
CDR3 protein: CASSYDAGAGPDTQYF

V gene: TRBV30
J gene: TRBJ2-7
CDR3 protein: CAWRDSSYEQYF

V gene: TRBV27
J gene: TRBJ2-4
CDR3 protein: CATRTGFSIQYF

V gene: TRBV12-5
J gene: TRBJ2-5
CDR3 protein: CASGLVGFLGTQYF

V gene: TRBV24-1
J gene: TRBJ1-4
CDR3 protein: CATSDLRASNEKLFF

V gene: TRBV4-1
J gene: TRBJ2-7
CDR3 protein: CASSHRENYEQYF

V gene: TRBV24-1
J gene: TRBJ2-1
CDR3 protein: CATSDHPGQPNNEQFF

V gene: TRBV4-2
J gene: TRBJ2-7
CDR3 protein: CASSQARASGSNHEQYF

V gene: TRBV27
J gene: TRBJ2-1
CDR3 protein: CASSYLGTEQFF

V gene: TRBV5-1
J gene: TRBJ2-4
CDR3 protein: CASSFNSGREAKNIQYF

V gene: TRBV5-1
J gene: TRBJ2-1
CDR3 protein: CASSLAQRTGMGEQFF

V gene: TRBV12-3/TRBV12-4
J gene: TRBJ1-1
CDR3 protein: CASRLSVGEIGTEAFF

V gene: TRBV6-5
J gene: TRBJ2-1
CDR3 protein: CATTLGSSYNEQFF

V gene: TRBV9
J gene: TRBJ2-1
CDR3 protein: CASSGGGVSEQFF

V gene: TRBV6-5
J gene: TRBJ1-5
CDR3 protein: CASSEGAGQPQHF